The clone carrying this T cell receptor (beta chain) was observed at least ten times. Its target is unknown. This sample is part of a study of CD8 T cells in ankylosing spondylitis. TCRdb re-called the 5' RACE reads through MiXCR, storing one row per CDR3 protein. The top ten hold approximately 7.6% of the sample, which has about 25,000 distinct CDR3 sequences, 2.5% to 3% seen once. V was shortened by 0 bases and J by 0 bases, with 10 bases between the two germline ends. The CDR3 runs to 15 residues. The germline CDR1 and CDR2 sequences are SGDLS and YYNGEE. General study results and limits: Clones linked to disease were reported to show significant enrichment in matched ankylosing spondylitis synovial fluid. Relatively scarce in peripheral blood, disease-linked clones were CD8+.

The sequence was collected from a female donor with ankylosing spondylitis or in good health (not recorded which). This chain joins TRBV9 and TRBJ2-7; D not resolved. The specimen sequenced was blood, either unsorted or a sorted T cell fraction (not recorded which). This CDR3 is CASSVEPNHSYEQYF. The CDR3, as DNA: TGTGCCAGCAGCGTAGAGCCCAACCACTCCTACGAGCAGTACTTC.